This T cell receptor (beta chain) is drawn from a study of T-cell reconstitution after alpha-beta-depleted transplantation in children. Overall study results and limits: Hyperexpanded clones declined; after one year, newly produced T cells mostly supplied diversity.

On this clonotype itself: The antigen is undetermined.

Germline V gene data show CDR1 as SGHVS and CDR2 as FQNEAQ. J lost 0 bases, V lost 5 bases, and 9 bases had no gene match. The CDR3 is 16 residues long. Unique molecular identifiers featured in how the TCRbeta library was prepared. Each CDR3 protein gets one entry after TCRdb re-called the PCR reads with MiXCR. This sample yields some 450,000 distinct CDR3 sequences, of which approximately 41% are seen a single time; roughly 27% belongs to the top ten. The sequencing used PBMCs, collected before TCRalphabeta/CD19-depleted stem cell transplant. The receptor comes from a girl aged 2-10 years with aplastic anemia, due to receive a stem cell transplant. V usage is TRBV7-8 and J usage is TRBJ1-1; 7 bases line up with TRBD1. CDR3 sequence reads: CASSLRQGPMNTEAFF. In nucleotides, the CDR3 is TGTGCCAGCAGCCTCCGACAGGGTCCTATGAACACTGAAGCTTTCTTT.